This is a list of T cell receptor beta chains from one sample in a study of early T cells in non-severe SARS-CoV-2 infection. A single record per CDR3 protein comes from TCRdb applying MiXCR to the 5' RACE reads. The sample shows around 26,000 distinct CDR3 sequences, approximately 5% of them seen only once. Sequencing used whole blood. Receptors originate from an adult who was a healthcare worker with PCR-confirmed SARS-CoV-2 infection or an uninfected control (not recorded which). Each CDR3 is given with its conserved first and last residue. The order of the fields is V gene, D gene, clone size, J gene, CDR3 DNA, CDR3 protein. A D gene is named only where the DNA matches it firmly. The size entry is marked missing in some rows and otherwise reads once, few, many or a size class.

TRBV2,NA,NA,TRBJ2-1,TGTGCCAGCACCAGCGGTCGAGAGCAGTTCTTC,CASTSGREQFF
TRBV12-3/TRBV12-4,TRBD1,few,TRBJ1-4,TGTGCCAGCAGTTTAGGACAGGGTGTGGAGAAAAAACTGTTTTTT,CASSLGQGVEKKLFF
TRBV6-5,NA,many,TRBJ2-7,TGTGCCAGCAGTTCCCGGGTTAGTATGATGTCCTACGAGCAGTACTTC,CASSSRVSMMSYEQYF
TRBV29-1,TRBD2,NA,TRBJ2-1,TGCAGCGTTGTGGCAGCGGGGGCCTACAATGAGCAGTTCTTC,CSVVAAGAYNEQFF
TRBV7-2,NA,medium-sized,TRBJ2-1,TGTGCCAGCAGCCCTAATGAGCAGTTCTTC,CASSPNEQFF
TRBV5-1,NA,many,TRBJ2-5,TGCGCCAGCAGCCCGGGCCGTGTTGGCAGCACGAACCAAGAGACCCAGTACTTC,CASSPGRVGSTNQETQYF
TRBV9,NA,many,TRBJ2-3,TGTGCCAGCAGCGTAGATGTAGCGAGGGGCACAGATACGCAGTATTTT,CASSVDVARGTDTQYF
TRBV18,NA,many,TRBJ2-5,TGTGCCAGCTCACGAGGACTGTGGGAGACCCAGTACTTC,CASSRGLWETQYF
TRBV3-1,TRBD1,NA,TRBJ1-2,TGTGCCAGCAGCCAAGATTGGGACAGGGATAATGGCTACACCTTC,CASSQDWDRDNGYTF
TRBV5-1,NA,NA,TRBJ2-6,TGCGCCGGCGGGACACAAGACTCTGGGGCCAACGTCCTGACTTTC,CAGGTQDSGANVLTF
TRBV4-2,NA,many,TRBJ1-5,TGTGCCAGCAGCCAAGATGGGGTTCAGCCCCAGCATTTT,CASSQDGVQPQHF
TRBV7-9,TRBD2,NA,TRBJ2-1,TGTGCCAGCAGCCCCCGGCTAGCGGGGACCTACAATGAGCAGTTCTTC,CASSPRLAGTYNEQFF
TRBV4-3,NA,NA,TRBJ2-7,TGCGCCAGCAGCCAAGATATATCCGGTGCCTACGAGCAGTACTTC,CASSQDISGAYEQYF
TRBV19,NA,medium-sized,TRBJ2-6,TGTGCCAGTACCACCTCTGGGGCCAACGTCCTGACTTTC,CASTTSGANVLTF
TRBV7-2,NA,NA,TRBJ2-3,TGTGCCAGCAGCTTAGGCAGGCCTCCGACAGATACGCAGTATTTT,CASSLGRPPTDTQYF
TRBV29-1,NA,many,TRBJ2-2,TGCAGCGTTGCACATACACTCACCGGGGAGCTGTTTTTT,CSVAHTLTGELFF
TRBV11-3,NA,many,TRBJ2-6,TGTGCCAGCAGCTCCGGAGGGAATGGGGCCAACGTCCTGACTTTC,CASSSGGNGANVLTF
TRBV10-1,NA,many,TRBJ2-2,TGCGCCAGCAGTGATTCACAGGGAACCGGGGAGCTGTTTTTT,CASSDSQGTGELFF
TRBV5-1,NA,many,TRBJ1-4,TGCGCCAGCAGCTTCAGGCAGGGGATAAGAGAAAAACTGTTTTTT,CASSFRQGIREKLFF
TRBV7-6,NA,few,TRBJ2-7,TGTGCCAGCAGCCTCGTGCAGGGAAGCTCCTACGAGCAGTACTTC,CASSLVQGSSYEQYF
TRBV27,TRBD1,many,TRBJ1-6,TGTGCCAGCAGTTTGGGACAGGGAGATTCACCCCTCCACTTT,CASSLGQGDSPLHF
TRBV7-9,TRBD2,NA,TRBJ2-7,TGTGCCAGCAGCTTAGCTACTAGCGGGCTGTCCTACGAGCAGTACTTC,CASSLATSGLSYEQYF
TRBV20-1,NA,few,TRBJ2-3,TGCAGTGCTAGAGATCCCAGGACCCATAGCACAGATACGCAGTATTTT,CSARDPRTHSTDTQYF
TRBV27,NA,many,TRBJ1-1,TGTGCCACCTTAGCCCGGGGACAGAACACTGAAGCTTTCTTT,CATLARGQNTEAFF
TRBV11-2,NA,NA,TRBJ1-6,TGTGCCAGCAGCTTAGGGGGCGGCAGTTACTATAATTCACCCCTCCACTTT,CASSLGGGSYYNSPLHF
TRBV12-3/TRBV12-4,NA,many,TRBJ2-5,TGTGCCAGCAGTTTATGGGCGGAGGAAGAGACCCAGTACTTC,CASSLWAEEETQYF
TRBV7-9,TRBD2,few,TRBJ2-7,TGTGCCAGCAGCTTAGGGGCAAGCGGGGTAGACGAGCAGTACTTC,CASSLGASGVDEQYF
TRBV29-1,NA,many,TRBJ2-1,TGCAGCGTTGTTACGGGCATTTCCAGGGATTCGAATGAGCAGTTCTTC,CSVVTGISRDSNEQFF
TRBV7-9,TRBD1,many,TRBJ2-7,TGTGCCAGCAGCTTACGGGACAGGGTTTTCGAGCAGTACTTC,CASSLRDRVFEQYF
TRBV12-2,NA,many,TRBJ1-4,TGTGCAAGTCGCTTAGTGGGACGGGCGGGACTAGAAGAGAATGAAAAACTGTTTTTT,CASRLVGRAGLEENEKLFF
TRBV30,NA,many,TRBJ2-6,TGTGCCTGGAGTATAGCCTCTGGGGCCAACGTCCTGACTTTC,CAWSIASGANVLTF
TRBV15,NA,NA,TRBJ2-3,TGTGCCACCAGCAGGAACACTAATACGCAGTATTTT,CATSRNTNTQYF